Listed below are T cell receptor beta chains from one sample, sequenced in a study of T cell clonotyping in hematopoietic cell transplantation. The table came from immunoSEQ multiplex PCR; TCRdb's copy has only in-frame clones and leaves some out. This sample carries about 15,000 clones, 60% to 85% of them seen once, and the ten largest clones take around 9.9%. Sequenced input: peripheral blood mononuclear cells. These receptors were taken from a woman between 55 and 75 years old in good health. Some clones in this sample may be carry-over from other donors' samples. The CDR3 runs from the conserved cysteine through the conserved F or W. D genes are given only for firm matches. Size is omitted from some rows. Given values are once, few, many or a class for expanded clones.

>TRBV5-4|.|TRBJ2-5|.
CASSQQETQYF
TGTGCCAGCAGCCAACAAGAGACCCAGTACTTC
>TRBV6-5|.|TRBJ2-2|.
CASNSYGSSGELFF
TGTGCCAGCAACTCCTACGGGAGTTCCGGGGAGCTGTTTTTT
>TRBV5-1|.|TRBJ2-7|.
CASSLVASPHEQYF
TGCGCCAGCAGCTTGGTGGCCAGCCCCCACGAGCAGTACTTC
>TRBV7-2|TRBD1|TRBJ1-2|.
CASSLATGGQGYGYTF
TGTGCCAGCAGCTTAGCGACAGGGGGCCAAGGCTATGGCTACACCTTC
>TRBV5-1|.|TRBJ1-2|once
CASSLEGTSWYGYTF
TGCGCCAGCAGCTTAGAAGGGACTAGTTGGTATGGCTACACCTTC
>TRBV27|TRBD2|TRBJ2-6|.
CTSSFYYGLAGSSGANVLTF
TGTACCAGCAGTTTCTACTACGGACTAGCGGGGAGCTCTGGGGCCAACGTCCTGACTTTC
>TRBV4-3|.|TRBJ2-3|.
CASSPGVADTQYF
TGCGCCAGCAGCCCGGGAGTGGCAGATACGCAGTATTTT
>TRBV5-6|.|TRBJ1-6|.
CASSFRGSGDSPLHF
TGTGCCAGCAGCTTTAGAGGGTCCGGGGATTCACCCCTCCACTTT
>TRBV7-8|TRBD2|TRBJ2-2|once
CASSLWGGVITGELFF
TGTGCCAGCAGCTTATGGGGGGGAGTGATCACCGGGGAGCTGTTTTTT
>TRBV6-5|.|TRBJ2-2|once
CASSTGLRGTGELFF
TGTGCCAGCAGTACAGGCCTTCGGGGCACCGGGGAGCTGTTTTTT
>TRBV4-1|TRBD1|TRBJ2-7|.
CASSRGTEKTYEQYF
TGCGCCAGCAGCCGAGGGACAGAGAAGACCTACGAGCAGTACTTC
>TRBV11-1|.|TRBJ1-3|.
CAILILAGNTIYF
TGTGCCATTTTAATTTTAGCTGGAAACACCATATATTTT
>TRBV27|.|TRBJ1-1|.
CASSYEVGTEAFF
TGTGCCAGCAGTTATGAGGTGGGCACTGAAGCTTTCTTT
>TRBV5-6|.|TRBJ2-4|.
CASSRGEIGKNIQYF
TGTGCCAGCAGCCGGGGCGAAATCGGCAAAAACATTCAGTACTTC
>TRBV4-2|TRBD1|TRBJ1-2|.
CASSQARGREVSYTF
TGTGCCAGCAGCCAAGCCAGGGGGCGCGAAGTTAGCTACACCTTC
>TRBV11-2|TRBD1|TRBJ1-2|.
CASSSRQGWNYGYTF
TGTGCCAGCAGCTCACGACAGGGGTGGAACTATGGCTACACCTTC
>TRBV30|.|TRBJ1-5|few
CAWTMGGNQPQHF
TGTGCCTGGACCATGGGAGGCAATCAGCCCCAGCATTTT
>TRBV5-1|TRBD1|TRBJ1-2|.
CASSLAGGRGYTF
TGCGCCAGCAGCTTGGCAGGGGGCCGAGGCTACACCTTC
>TRBV27|.|TRBJ2-7|.
CASSLSAYRALSYEQYF
TGTGCCAGCAGCTTATCCGCATACAGGGCCTTATCCTACGAGCAGTACTTC
>TRBV4-1|TRBD2|TRBJ2-7|.
CASSSGLAFYEQYF
TGCGCCAGCAGCTCGGGACTAGCGTTTTACGAGCAGTACTTC
>TRBV28|.|TRBJ1-2|.
CASGGGVPYGYTF
TGTGCCAGCGGAGGAGGGGTCCCATATGGCTACACCTTC
>TRBV30|TRBD2|TRBJ2-5|.
CAWGTAGGTQYF
TGTGCCTGGGGGACAGCGGGAGGGACCCAGTACTTC
>TRBV27|TRBD2|TRBJ2-7|.
CYPGLGNCEQYF
TGCTACCCGGGACTAGGTAATTGCGAGCAGTACTTC
>TRBV2|.|TRBJ1-2|medium-sized
CASSVGVDYDSYTF
TGTGCCAGCAGTGTAGGGGTAGACTACGATAGCTACACCTTC
>TRBV2|.|TRBJ1-2|.
CASTNSGYGYTF
TGTGCCAGCACTAACAGTGGCTATGGCTACACCTTC
>TRBV7-2|TRBD2|TRBJ2-2|.
CASSFGLAGNTGELFF
TGTGCCAGCAGCTTTGGACTAGCGGGAAACACCGGGGAGCTGTTTTTT
>TRBV7-9|.|TRBJ1-2|.
CASSLAPEDLNYGYTF
TGTGCCAGCAGCTTAGCGCCAGAGGATCTTAACTATGGCTACACCTTC
>TRBV5-6|TRBD1|TRBJ1-6|.
CASSLEGQGNNSPLHF
TGTGCCAGCAGCTTGGAGGGACAGGGGAATAATTCACCCCTCCACTTT
>TRBV7-8|.|TRBJ1-4|.
CASSLGVEKLFF
TGTGCCAGCAGCTTAGGGGTGGAGAAACTGTTTTTT
>TRBV19|.|TRBJ2-5|.
CASSFAGGPPGRETQYF
TGTGCCAGTAGTTTCGCCGGAGGGCCCCCCGGTCGGGAGACCCAGTACTTC
>TRBV7-2|TRBD1|TRBJ2-7|.
CASSLGTGGSYEQYF
TGTGCCAGCAGCTTAGGGACAGGGGGCTCCTACGAGCAGTACTTC
>TRBV11-2|.|TRBJ1-1|.
CASSLDIRFRAFF
TGTGCCAGCAGCTTAGACATTCGGTTTAGAGCTTTCTTT
>TRBV6-5|.|TRBJ1-2|few
CASSPYEGIDRGYTF
TGTGCCAGCAGTCCCTACGAGGGGATTGATAGAGGCTACACCTTC
>TRBV29-1|.|TRBJ1-2|.
CSGGGWGYGYTF
TGCAGCGGCGGGGGATGGGGCTATGGCTACACCTTC
>TRBV29-1|.|TRBJ2-7|.
CSVSGGAHGGGDYEQYF
TGCAGCGTTTCCGGGGGTGCGCACGGTGGCGGGGACTACGAGCAGTACTTC
>TRBV6-5|.|TRBJ1-1|.
CASSYSSGMNTEAFF
TGTGCCAGCAGTTACTCGTCAGGGATGAACACTGAAGCTTTCTTT
>TRBV6-5|.|TRBJ1-2|few
CASSYAGYGYTF
TGTGCCAGCAGTTACGCGGGCTATGGCTACACCTTC
>TRBV30|.|TRBJ2-7|.
CAGTARDPPYEQYF
TGTGCCGGGACGGCCAGGGACCCCCCCTACGAGCAGTACTTC